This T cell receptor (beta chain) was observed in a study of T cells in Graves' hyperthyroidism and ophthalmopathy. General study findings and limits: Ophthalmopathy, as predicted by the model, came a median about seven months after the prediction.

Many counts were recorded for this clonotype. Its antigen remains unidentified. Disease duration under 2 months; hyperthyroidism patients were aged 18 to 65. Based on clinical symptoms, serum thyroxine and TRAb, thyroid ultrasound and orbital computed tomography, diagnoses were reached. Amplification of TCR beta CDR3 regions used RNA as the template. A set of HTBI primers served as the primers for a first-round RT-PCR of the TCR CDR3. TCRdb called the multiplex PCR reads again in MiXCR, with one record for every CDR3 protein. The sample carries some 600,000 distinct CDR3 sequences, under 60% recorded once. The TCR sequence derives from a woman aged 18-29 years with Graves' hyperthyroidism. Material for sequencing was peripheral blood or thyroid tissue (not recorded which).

CDR3 sequence reads: CASSPDRVNTEAFF. DNA of the CDR3: TGTGCCAGCAGCCCGGACAGGGTTAACACTGAAGCTTTCTTT. The V call is TRBV7-9, the J call TRBJ1-1, with 8 positions matching TRBD1. The CDR3 totals 14 residues. Germline CDR1 is SEHNR and CDR2 is FQNEAQ (reference sequence). V shed 5 bases and J 2 bases; nucleotides not matched to a gene: 4.